This T cell receptor beta chain is drawn from a study of T cell repertoires in cytomegalovirus infection. About the research overall: Newly reported HLA-C-restricted and thoroughly characterized HLA-B-restricted CMV epitopes were employed. CMV infection and matching HLA type were both indicated by public TCR beta signatures.

MiXCR, run by TCRdb on the reads, gives a single entry per CDR3 protein. This table holds nearly 700,000 distinct CDR3 sequences, 30% to 35% found once. This clonotype was recorded many times. Its antigen is as yet unknown. CDR3 size: 14 residues. V shed 1 base and J shed 6 bases, with 10 bases lying between them. The germline V gene has CDR1 SGHTA and CDR2 FQGNSA. Study conclusions and caveats: CMV-specific HLA-C-restricted TCR beta clonotypes dominated the ex vivo response. CMV carriers having the relevant HLA were flagged by cumulative public TCR beta family frequency.

The receptor comes from a human donor in good health (CMV status not recorded). Some clones in this sample may be carry-over from other donors' samples. The J gene is TRBJ2-1, the V gene TRBV7-2; D is ambiguous. The sequences come from cultured PBMCs, collected from culture after CMV antigen stimulation. The DNA of the CDR3 is TGTGCCAGCAGCTTAGACTGGACGTTCAATGAGCAGTTCTTC. Translated: CASSLDWTFNEQFF.